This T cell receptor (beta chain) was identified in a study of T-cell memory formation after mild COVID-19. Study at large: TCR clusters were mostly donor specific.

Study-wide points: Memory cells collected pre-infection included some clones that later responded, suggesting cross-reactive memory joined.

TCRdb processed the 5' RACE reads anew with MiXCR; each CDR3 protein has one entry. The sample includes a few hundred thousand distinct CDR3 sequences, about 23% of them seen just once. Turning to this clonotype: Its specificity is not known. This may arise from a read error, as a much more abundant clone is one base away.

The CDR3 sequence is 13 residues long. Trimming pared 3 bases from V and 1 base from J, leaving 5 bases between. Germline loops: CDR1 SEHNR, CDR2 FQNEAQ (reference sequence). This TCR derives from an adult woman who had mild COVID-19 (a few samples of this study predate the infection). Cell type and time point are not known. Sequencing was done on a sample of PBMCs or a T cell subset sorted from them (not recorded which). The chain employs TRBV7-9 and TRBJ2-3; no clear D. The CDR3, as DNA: TGTGCCAGCAGCTTTGCCCGCACAGATACGCAGTATTTT. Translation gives CASSFARTDTQYF.